The clone carrying this T cell receptor (beta chain) showed up just once. This CDR3 contains 12 residues. With 8 bases removed from V and 4 bases from J, the gap between germline ends came to 12 bases. Germline V gene sequence: CDR1 SGHTA, CDR2 FQGNSA. These data originate in a study of cytomegalovirus exposure and HLA in healthy donors. PCR used 60 Vbeta primers and 13 Jbeta primers. This table comes from immunoSEQ multiplex PCR, and its TCRdb copy is limited to in-frame clones, with some not included. The sample gives 100,000 to 150,000 clones, around 78% of which show up once; under 2% is in the top ten.

The chain uses TRBV7-2 and TRBJ2-7; TRBD1 is a possible D gene (6 bases). Sequenced sample: PBMCs. The source is a female donor in good health and CMV-seropositive. Written as DNA, the CDR3 is TGTGCCAGCGGTAGGGGGTTTTACGAGCAGTACTTC. Amino acids: CASGRGFYEQYF.